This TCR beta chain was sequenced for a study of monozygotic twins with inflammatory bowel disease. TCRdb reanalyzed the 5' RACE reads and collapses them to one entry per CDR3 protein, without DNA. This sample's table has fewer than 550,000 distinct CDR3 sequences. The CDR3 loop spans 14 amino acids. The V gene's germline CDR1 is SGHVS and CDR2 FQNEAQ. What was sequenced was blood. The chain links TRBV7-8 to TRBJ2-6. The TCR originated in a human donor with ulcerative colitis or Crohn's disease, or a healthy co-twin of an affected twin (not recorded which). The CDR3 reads CASSLSGGANVLTF.